What follows are 10 T cell receptor beta chains derived from one specimen sequenced in a study of cytomegalovirus exposure and HLA in healthy donors. Primers included in the PCR were 60 Vbeta and 13 Jbeta primers. Sequenced by immunoSEQ multiplex PCR; TCRdb stores in-frame clones only, minus some. The sample records over 50,000 clones, 70% to 75% being singletons. Sequencing was carried out using PBMCs. The receptor source for this set is a man aged 35-49 years in good health and CMV-seropositive.

This sequence joins TRBV7-3 and TRBJ2-7; 7 bases map to TRBD1. The CDR3 consists of 14 residues. The J segment lost 1 base and the V segment lost 5 bases, leaving 5 bases of the junction unmatched. Looked up from germline, CDR1 is SGHTA and CDR2 is FQGTGA. This chain's CDR3 is CASSVGTASYEQYF. For the CDR3, the DNA is TGTGCCAGCAGCGTAGGGACAGCGTCCTACGAGCAGTACTTC.

The rearrangement links TRBV6-5 to TRBJ2-1; weak D call: TRBD2 (5 bases). The length of the CDR3 is 15 residues. V was pared by 6 bases and J by 4 bases, with 16 bases between. Germline CDR1 and CDR2: MNHEY and SVGAGI. CDR3 protein: CASSPDKGAYNEQFF. CDR3 nucleotides: TGTGCCAGCAGCCCCGACAAGGGAGCATACAATGAGCAGTTCTTC.

The rearrangement uses TRBV19 and TRBJ1-2; D is unresolved. V gave up 6 bases and J gave up 0 bases, with 14 bases separating them. Germline-derived CDR1 and CDR2 are LNHDA and SQIVND (reference sequence). This CDR3 contains 15 residues. CDR3 coding DNA: TGTGCCAGTAGGTATGTGAGGGATGCTAACTATGGCTACACCTTC. Its protein is CASRYVRDANYGYTF.

The CDR3 sequence: CASSRTGELNQPQHF. CDR3 sequence (DNA): TGTGCCAGCAGTCGGACAGGGGAACTCAATCAGCCCCAGCATTTT. The rearrangement uses TRBV6-4 and TRBJ1-5, with TRBD1 matching over 9 bases. Germline CDR1 MRHNA, CDR2 SNTAGT. The CDR3 has 15 amino acids. The V gene end was trimmed by 5 bases and the J gene end by 3 bases; junction bases not matched to a gene: 5.

The chain is built from TRBV6-5 and TRBJ1-1; 10 bases match TRBD1. The CDR3 totals 15 residues. Trimming took 6 bases from V and 4 from J; bases not matched to a gene: 8. The germline V gene has CDR1 MNHEY and CDR2 SVGAGI. CDR3 bases: TGTGCCAGCAGAAAAGACAGGGGGCGAAGCACTGAAGCTTTCTTT. This encodes CASRKDRGRSTEAFF.

This sequence joins TRBV6-5 and TRBJ2-5; a weak D match, TRBD2 (6 bases). Trimming took 5 bases from V and 4 from J, leaving 11 bases between them. This CDR3 has 13 residues. Germline loops: CDR1 MNHEY, CDR2 SVGAGI. The CDR3 reads CASSGLGGETQYF. The DNA of the CDR3 is TGTGCCAGCAGTGGACTCGGGGGAGAGACCCAGTACTTC.

A few counts support this clone. J is TRBJ2-3 and V is TRBV4-3; 7 bases agree with TRBD2. Per the germline V gene, CDR1 is LGHNA and CDR2 is YSLEER. V trimming: 0 bases; J trimming: 7 bases; junction bases outside the gene matches: 7. This CDR3 spans 15 amino acids. CDR3 sequence (DNA): TGCGCCAGCAGCCAAGAGATCAAGCGGGGCTATACGCAGTATTTT. This sequence encodes CASSQEIKRGYTQYF.

This clone showed up just once. The chain links TRBV6-5 to TRBJ1-2; TRBD1 matches 10 bases. The CDR3 is 13 amino acids. V gave up 6 bases and J gave up 6 bases; unmatched junction bases: 4. Germline V gene sequence: CDR1 MNHEY, CDR2 SVGAGI. For the CDR3, the DNA is TGTGCCAGCAGACGGACAGGGGGGGATGGCTACACCTTC. It translates to CASRRTGGDGYTF.

The chain uses TRBV7-9 and TRBJ1-1; tentatively, D is TRBD1 (6 bases). This CDR3 has 17 amino acids. CDR1 is SEHNR and CDR2 is FQNEAQ in the germline V gene (reference sequence). V dropped 7 bases and J dropped 0 bases, with 21 bases sitting between them. Written as DNA, the CDR3 is TGTGCCAGCACCAGGGGCGGGTTTATGGGCATGAACACTGAAGCTTTCTTT. It is translated as CASTRGGFMGMNTEAFF.

A few counts support this clone. This chain connects TRBV10-2 to TRBJ1-5; TRBD1 aligns across 8 bases. This CDR3 comprises 15 residues. The V gene end was trimmed by 6 bases and the J gene end by 4 bases; junction bases not matched to a gene: 8. Germline V gene lookup returns CDR1 WSHSY and CDR2 SAAADI. The CDR3 DNA follows: TGCGCCAGCAGGATGGGACAGGTCAAGAATCAGCCCCAGCATTTT. Its translation: CASRMGQVKNQPQHF.